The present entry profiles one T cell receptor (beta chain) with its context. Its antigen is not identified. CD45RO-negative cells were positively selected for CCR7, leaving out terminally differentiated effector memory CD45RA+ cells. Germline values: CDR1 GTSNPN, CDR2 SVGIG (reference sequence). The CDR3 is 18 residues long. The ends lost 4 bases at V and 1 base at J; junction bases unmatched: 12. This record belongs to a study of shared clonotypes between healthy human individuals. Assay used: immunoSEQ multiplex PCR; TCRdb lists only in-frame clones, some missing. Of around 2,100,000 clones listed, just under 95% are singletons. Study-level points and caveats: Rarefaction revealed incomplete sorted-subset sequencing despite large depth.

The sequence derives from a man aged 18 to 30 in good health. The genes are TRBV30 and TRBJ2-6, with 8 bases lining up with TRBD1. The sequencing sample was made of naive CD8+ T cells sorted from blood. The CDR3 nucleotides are TGTGCCTGGATAGATTTCCAGGGGGCAGGGTCTGGGGCCAACGTCCTGACTTTC. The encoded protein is CAWIDFQGAGSGANVLTF.